This T cell receptor (beta chain) was documented in a study of blood T cells in healthy people across ages. Researchers collected ten milliliters of peripheral blood from every single donor. Primed by a sample-barcoded 5' primer and a J-beta primer mix, a second PCR proceeded for about 6 to 11 cycles. Paired-end reads containing CDR3 totaled no fewer than 2.5 million for each sample. TCRdb ran MiXCR on the 5' RACE reads and lists one entry per CDR3 protein. The sample records about 1.6 million distinct CDR3 sequences, about 35% being singletons. About this clonotype itself: Its antigen is unknown.

Study outcomes and limitations: Whereas aged donors had fewer naive CD4+ cells, long-lived donors had more of them and higher diversity.

This clonotype was sampled from a woman aged 30 to 39 in good health. Sequencing was performed on blood.

DNA for the CDR3: TGTGCCAGCAGCTTAGGGCCCTCGCCACAGCATGGCTACACCTTC. Its protein is CASSLGPSPQHGYTF. The chain recombines TRBV7-3 with TRBJ1-2; D call uncertain. This CDR3 is built from 15 residues. Germline-derived CDR1 and CDR2 are SGHTA and FQGTGA. Trimming left V 2 bases short and J 6 bases short, with 16 bases between.